Included here is one T cell receptor (beta chain) sequence, with context. The antigen is unknown. Unrecorded immune exposure was likely among donors, who were nominally healthy when sampled. The data originate from a study of cytomegalovirus exposure and HLA in healthy donors. Study-level points and caveats: As a later analysis showed, several of the most significant clusters appeared to be linked to common viral pathogens. Beyond CMV serostatus, there was no information to go on about immune exposure. About 87% or about 30% of the time was how often most TCR beta V segments were productive, according to an earlier analysis.

Both 60 Vbeta primers and 13 Jbeta primers went into the PCR. TCRdb's copy holds only in-frame clones and misses some; the assay was immunoSEQ multiplex PCR. The data show approximately 160,000 clones, just under 80% seen once. V lost 4 bases to trimming and J lost 0 bases; unmatched junction nucleotides: 2. Germline V gene lookup returns CDR1 MDHEN and CDR2 SYDVKM. This CDR3 region has 14 residues. This clonotype was obtained from a woman in her fifties or sixties in good health and CMV-seropositive. The V call is TRBV28, the J call TRBJ1-1, with TRBD1 identical over 7 bases. Source material: PBMCs. The CDR3 DNA reads as TGTGCCAGCAGTTCGACAGGGATGAACACTGAAGCTTTCTTT. This encodes CASSSTGMNTEAFF.